This T cell receptor (beta chain) comes out of a study of T cells in Graves' hyperthyroidism and ophthalmopathy. CDR1 and CDR2 from the germline V gene are KGHDR and SFDVKD. The CDR3 is 14 amino acids. Trimming shortened V by 9 bases and J by 2 bases, and 12 bases separated the two germline ends. Those patients with uncontrolled infection, other autoimmune disease, pregnancy or lactation were excluded. The PBMCs were sourced from fresh peripheral blood (around 9.3 ml). RNA transcripts were the template for amplifying TCR beta CDR3 regions. HTBI primers were used for first-round RT-PCR of the TCR CDR3. In TCRdb, the multiplex PCR reads were re-called with MiXCR into one record per CDR3 protein. The profile shows about 710,000 distinct CDR3 sequences, roughly 15% of them singletons.

The clonotype comes from a man aged 18 to 29 with Graves' hyperthyroidism. Sample: blood. The chain uses TRBV24-1 and TRBJ2-2; weak D call: TRBD1 (7 bases). The CDR3 DNA sequence: TGTGCCACCGCGGGGACAGTAAACACCGGGGAGCTGTTTTTT. Translated: CATAGTVNTGELFF.